This T cell receptor beta chain was found in a study of T cells in Graves' hyperthyroidism and ophthalmopathy. Germline V CDR1 and CDR2: SGHTA, FQGNSA. Trimming shortened V by 2 bases and J by 0 bases, and 7 bases separated the two germline ends. The CDR3 sequence is 14 residues long. RNA transcripts yielded amplified TCR beta CDR3 regions. First-round RT-PCR with HTBI primers amplified the TCR CDR3 region. A single record per CDR3 protein comes from TCRdb applying MiXCR to the multiplex PCR reads. Among a few hundred thousand distinct CDR3 sequences listed, around 15% were seen once. Regarding the study as a whole: A 13 V-J signature model discriminated ophthalmopathy versus stable hyperthyroidism.

Ten or more counts support this clonotype. No antigen is known for it. The sequence came from a young woman with Graves' ophthalmopathy. The source material was blood. This chain joins TRBV7-2 and TRBJ1-1; maybe TRBD1 (5 bases). In DNA, the CDR3 is TGTGCCAGCAGCTTAACGACAGTGAACACTGAAGCTTTCTTT. Its translation: CASSLTTVNTEAFF.